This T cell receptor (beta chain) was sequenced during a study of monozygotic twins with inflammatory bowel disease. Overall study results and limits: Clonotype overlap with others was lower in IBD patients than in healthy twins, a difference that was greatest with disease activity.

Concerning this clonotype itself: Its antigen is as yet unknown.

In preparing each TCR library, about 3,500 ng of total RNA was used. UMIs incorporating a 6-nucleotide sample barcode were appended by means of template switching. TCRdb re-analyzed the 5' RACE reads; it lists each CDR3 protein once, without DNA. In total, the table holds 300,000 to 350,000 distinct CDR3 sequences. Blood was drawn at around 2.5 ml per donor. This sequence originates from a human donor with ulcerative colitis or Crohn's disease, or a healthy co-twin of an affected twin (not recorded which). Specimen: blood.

This CDR3 reads CASSLYWETGDGNQPQHF. The chain recombines TRBV7-8 with TRBJ1-5; TCRdb gives TRBD1 as the D gene, but with no DNA this cannot be confirmed. The CDR3 is 18 residues long. The germline gives CDR1 SGHVS, CDR2 FQNEAQ.